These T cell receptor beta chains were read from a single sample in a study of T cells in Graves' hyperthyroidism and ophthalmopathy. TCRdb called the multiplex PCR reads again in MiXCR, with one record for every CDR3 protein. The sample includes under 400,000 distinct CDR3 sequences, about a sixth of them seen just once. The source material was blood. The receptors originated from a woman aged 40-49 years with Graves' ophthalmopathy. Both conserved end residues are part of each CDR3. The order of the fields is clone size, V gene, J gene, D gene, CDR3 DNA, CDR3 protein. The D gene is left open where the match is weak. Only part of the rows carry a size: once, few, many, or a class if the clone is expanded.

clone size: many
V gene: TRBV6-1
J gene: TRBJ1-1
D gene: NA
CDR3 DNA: TGTGCCAGCAGTATCCCTAATACTGAAGCTTTCTTT
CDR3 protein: CASSIPNTEAFF

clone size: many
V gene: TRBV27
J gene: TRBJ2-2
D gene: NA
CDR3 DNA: TGTGCCAGCAGTTTATATGATTGGGGGGCTAGGGCCGGGGAGCTGTTTTTT
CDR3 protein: CASSLYDWGARAGELFF

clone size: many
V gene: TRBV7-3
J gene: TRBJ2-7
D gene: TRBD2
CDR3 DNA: TGTGCCAGCAGCTTGACGGGGGGCGAGCAGTACTTC
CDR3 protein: CASSLTGGEQYF

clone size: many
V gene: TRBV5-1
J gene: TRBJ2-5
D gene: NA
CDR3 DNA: TGCGCCAGCAGCTTGGGGTCACCGAATAAAGAGACCCAGTACTTC
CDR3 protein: CASSLGSPNKETQYF

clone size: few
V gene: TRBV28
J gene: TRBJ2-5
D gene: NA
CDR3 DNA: TGTGCCAGCACCTCCAGCTTCGTTAGGGCGAGCTGGGAGACCCAGTACTTC
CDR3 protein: CASTSSFVRASWETQYF

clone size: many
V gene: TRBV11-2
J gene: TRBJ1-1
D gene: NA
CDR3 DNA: TGTGCCAGCAGCGTTCTTAGGCAGGGTCGAAAGGCTGAAGCTTTCTTT
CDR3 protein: CASSVLRQGRKAEAFF

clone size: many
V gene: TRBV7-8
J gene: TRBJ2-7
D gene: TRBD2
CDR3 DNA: TGTGCCAGCAGCGCTAACACCGGGACTAGCTTGGTTAGGCAGTACTTC
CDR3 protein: CASSANTGTSLVRQYF

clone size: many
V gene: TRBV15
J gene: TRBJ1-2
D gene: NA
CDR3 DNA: TGTGCCACCAGCAGAGATCTACGGTGGGGGGGCTACACCTTC
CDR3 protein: CATSRDLRWGGYTF

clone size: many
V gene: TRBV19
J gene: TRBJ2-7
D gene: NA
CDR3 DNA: TGTGCCAGTAGATCTACTTGGCGGGGACGGGAGCAGTACTTC
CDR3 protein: CASRSTWRGREQYF

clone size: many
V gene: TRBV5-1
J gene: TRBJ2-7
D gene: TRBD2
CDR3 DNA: TGCGCCAGCAGCTTGGCGACTAGCGGGAGGGCCGGGGAGCAGTACTTC
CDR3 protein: CASSLATSGRAGEQYF

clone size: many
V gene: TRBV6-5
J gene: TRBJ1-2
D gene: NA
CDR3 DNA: TGTGCCAGCTGCCGGGGGACTAACTATGGCTACACCTTC
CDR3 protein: CASCRGTNYGYTF

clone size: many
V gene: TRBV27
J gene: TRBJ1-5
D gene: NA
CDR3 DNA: TGTGCCAGCGCAGACAGTTATGGTCAGCCCCAGCATTTT
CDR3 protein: CASADSYGQPQHF

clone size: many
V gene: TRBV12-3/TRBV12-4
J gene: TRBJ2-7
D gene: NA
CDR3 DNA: TGTGCCAGCAGTCAGTTGATACCCTACGAGCAGTACTTC
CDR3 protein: CASSQLIPYEQYF

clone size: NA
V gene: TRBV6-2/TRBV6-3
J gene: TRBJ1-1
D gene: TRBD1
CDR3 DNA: TGTGCCAGCAGTTACGTCGCCGGGACAGGGCACACTGAAGCTTTCTTT
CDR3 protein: CASSYVAGTGHTEAFF

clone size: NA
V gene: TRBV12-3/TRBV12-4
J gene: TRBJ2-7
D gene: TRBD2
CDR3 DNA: TGTGCCAGCAGGGGAGTTAGCGGGGGGTCGGGCGAGCAGTACTTC
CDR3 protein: CASRGVSGGSGEQYF

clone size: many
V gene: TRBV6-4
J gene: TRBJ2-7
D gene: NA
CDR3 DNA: TGTGCCAGCAGTGACTCGTGGGTTGGGTACGAGCAGTACTTC
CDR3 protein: CASSDSWVGYEQYF

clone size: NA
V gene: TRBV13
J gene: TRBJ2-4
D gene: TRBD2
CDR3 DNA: TGTGCCAGCAGCTTTAGTCCCAAGGGGACTAGCGGGAGGGCCGTGAACATTCAGTACTTC
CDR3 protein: CASSFSPKGTSGRAVNIQYF

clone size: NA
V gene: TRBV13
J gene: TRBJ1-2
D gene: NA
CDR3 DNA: TGTGCCAGCAGCTTAGTGACACTCGTCGGTGGCTACACCTTC
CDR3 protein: CASSLVTLVGGYTF

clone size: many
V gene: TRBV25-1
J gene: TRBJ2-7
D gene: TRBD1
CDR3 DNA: TGTGCCAGCAGTCAGACCGGGACAGGGTCCCACGAGCAGTACTTC
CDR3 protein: CASSQTGTGSHEQYF

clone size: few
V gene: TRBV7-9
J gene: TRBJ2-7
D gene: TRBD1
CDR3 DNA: TGTGCCAGCAGCCAACGGGGACAGGGAGGGTTCGAGCAGTACTTC
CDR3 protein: CASSQRGQGGFEQYF

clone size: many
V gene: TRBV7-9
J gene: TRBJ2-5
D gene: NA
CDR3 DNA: TGTGCCAGCAGCTTAGACTCGTCGCATTGGGAGACCCAGTACTTC
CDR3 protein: CASSLDSSHWETQYF

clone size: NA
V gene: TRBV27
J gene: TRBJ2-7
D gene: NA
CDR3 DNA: TGTGCCAGCAGTTCCGATGAGGTATCCTACGAGCAGTACTTC
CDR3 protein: CASSSDEVSYEQYF

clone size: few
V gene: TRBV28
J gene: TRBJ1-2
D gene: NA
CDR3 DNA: TGTGCCAGCAGCCTGAAGATCCTTAACTATGGCTACACCTTC
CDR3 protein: CASSLKILNYGYTF

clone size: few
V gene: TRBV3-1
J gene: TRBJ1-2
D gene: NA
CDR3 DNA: TGTGCCAGCAGCCAAGACGCGGAGGGTTATTATGGCTACACCTTC
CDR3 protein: CASSQDAEGYYGYTF

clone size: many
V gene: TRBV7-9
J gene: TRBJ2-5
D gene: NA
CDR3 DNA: TGTGCCAGCAGTTCACAGGGTGTAAAGACCCAGTACTTC
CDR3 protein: CASSSQGVKTQYF

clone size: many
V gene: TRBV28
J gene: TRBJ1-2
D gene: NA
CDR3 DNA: TGTGCCAGCAGTTTAGGCACAATGGGTGGCTACACCTTC
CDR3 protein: CASSLGTMGGYTF

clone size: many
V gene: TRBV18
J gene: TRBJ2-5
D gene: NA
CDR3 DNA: TGTGCCAGCTCACCACCTGGGGTGGAGACCCAGTACTTC
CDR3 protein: CASSPPGVETQYF